What follows are 23 T cell receptor beta chains derived from one specimen sequenced in a study of CD8 T cells in ankylosing spondylitis. Study findings and constraints: Typical of ankylosing spondylitis blood, it appeared, was a TCR beta motif of roughly eight highly homologous variants.

Antigen specificity for these receptors is unknown. Via MiXCR, TCRdb re-called the 5' RACE reads, giving one row per CDR3 protein. The data contain some 700,000 distinct CDR3 sequences, about 20% of them singletons. Sequencing was carried out using blood, either unsorted or a sorted T cell fraction (not recorded which). Source of these receptors: a male donor with ankylosing spondylitis.

The chain combines TRBV7-2 with TRBJ1-5; D may be TRBD1 (5 bases). The CDR3 covers 15 residues. CDR1 is SGHTA and CDR2 is FQGNSA in the germline V gene. Trimming shortened V by 6 bases and J by 4 bases, and 16 bases separated the two germline ends. The CDR3 DNA reads as TGTGCCAGCAGAATTACCGGGACGGTTAATCAGCCCCAGCATTTT. This encodes CASRITGTVNQPQHF.

This chain joins TRBV11-2 and TRBJ2-7, with D uncertain. The germline CDR1 and CDR2 sequences are SGHAT and FQNNGV. The CDR3 loop spans 13 amino acids. V was trimmed by 1 base and J by 4 bases, leaving 8 bases between them. The CDR3 region has the DNA TGTGCCAGCAGCTTAGCGGATGAGTACGAGCAGTACTTC. Encoded protein: CASSLADEYEQYF.

This clonotype occurred a few times. V usage is TRBV30 and J usage is TRBJ2-2; 9 positions agree with TRBD2. CDR3 size: 15 residues. Per the germline V gene, CDR1 is GTSNPN and CDR2 is SVGIG (reference sequence). The J segment lost 6 bases and the V segment lost 3 bases, leaving 8 bases of the junction unmatched. The CDR3 DNA follows: TGTGCCTGGAGGCCCGGGACTAGCTATGCCGGGGAGCTGTTTTTT. Translation gives CAWRPGTSYAGELFF.

This clonotype was counted between two and nine times. CDR3 sequence reads: CASSLAGASEKLFF. The CDR3 nucleotides read TGTGCCAGCAGTTTAGCCGGGGCGAGTGAAAAACTGTTTTTT. The chain links TRBV12-3 or TRBV12-4 to TRBJ1-4; maybe TRBD1 (5 bases). The CDR3 runs to 14 residues. V lost 0 bases, J lost 7 bases, and 9 bases lay in between.

This clonotype was detected only a few times. The chain has TRBV5-5 and TRBJ2-2; the D is unclear. CDR1 is SGHKS, CDR2 YYEKEE, per germline (reference sequence). Trimming took off 4 bases at V and 7 bases at J, with 11 bases between the two ends. The CDR3 is made up of 13 amino acids. CDR3 loop: CASSAVGIGELFF. DNA of the CDR3: TGTGCCAGCAGCGCCGTCGGAATCGGGGAGCTGTTTTTT.

The chain uses TRBV12-3 or TRBV12-4 and TRBJ2-2; D is perhaps TRBD1 (5 bases). The CDR3 extends over 14 amino acids. V shed 11 bases and J shed 6 bases, with 19 bases lying between them. The CDR3 coding sequence is TGTGCCGGACAAGAATCCCCAGGGTCCGGGGAGCTGTTTTTT. This codes for CAGQESPGSGELFF.

This clonotype was picked up a small number of times. The rearrangement joins TRBV6-5 to TRBJ2-7; either TRBD1 or TRBD2 may fit D (5 bases each). The length of the CDR3 is 16 residues. Germline V CDR1 and CDR2: MNHEY, SVGAGI. Trimming pared 5 bases from V and 2 bases from J, leaving 19 bases between. The CDR3 DNA reads as TGTGCCAGCAGTACTTACCCCGGGGCCCGGGCCTACGAGCAGTACTTC. Translating it yields CASSTYPGARAYEQYF.

V gene TRBV6-1 combines with J gene TRBJ1-3, with a tentative D call TRBD1 (5 bases). Per germline, CDR1 MNHNS and CDR2 SASEGT. Trimming removed 3 bases from V and 2 bases from J, with 11 bases in between. This CDR3 is built from 15 residues. The CDR3 region is CASSDGGTAGNTIYF. CDR3 DNA: TGTGCCAGCAGTGACGGGGGGACGGCTGGAAACACCATATATTTT.

The chain uses TRBV11-1 and TRBJ2-1, with 9 bases identical to TRBD2. Germline assignment: CDR1 SGHAT and CDR2 FQDESV (reference sequence). The V gene end was trimmed by 1 base and the J gene end by 5 bases; junction bases not matched to a gene: 12. There are 18 residues in the CDR3. CDR3 sequence (DNA): TGTGCCAGCAGCTTAGGGGAGTCGTGGCCTAGCGGGGACAATGAGCAGTTCTTC. Amino acid sequence: CASSLGESWPSGDNEQFF. The variable domain in full, with the rest retrieved from reference TRBV11-1 and TRBJ2-1, is EAEVAQSPRYKITEKSQAVAFWCDPISGHATLYWYRQILGQGPELLVQFQDESVVDDSQLPKDRFSAERLKGVDSTLKIQPAELGDSAMYLCASSLGESWPSGDNEQFFGPGTRLTVL.

Only a few counts were recorded for this clonotype. The V call is TRBV19, the J call TRBJ1-1; no clear D. The germline CDR1 and CDR2 sequences are LNHDA and SQIVND (reference sequence). With 5 bases removed from V and 5 bases from J, the gap between germline ends came to 6 bases. The CDR3 covers 11 residues. CDR3 amino acids: CASSVYTEAFF. The DNA of the CDR3 is TGTGCCAGTAGTGTTTATACTGAAGCTTTCTTT. Full variable domain (rest looked up from reference TRBV19 and TRBJ1-1): DGGITQSPKYLFRKEGQNVTLSCEQNLNHDAMYWYRQDPGQGLRLIYYSQIVNDFQKGDIAEGYSVSREKKESFPLTVTSAQKNPTAFYLCASSVYTEAFFGQGTRLTVV.

The V and J genes are TRBV5-6 and TRBJ2-3, with 10 bases that match TRBD2. Per the germline V gene, CDR1 is SGHDT and CDR2 is YYEEEE. This CDR3 region has 18 residues. V gave up 0 bases and J gave up 3 bases; unmatched junction bases: 10. Written as DNA, the CDR3 is TGTGCCAGCAGCTTGGATGGGACTAGCGTTGGTGGGACAGATACGCAGTATTTT. As protein: CASSLDGTSVGGTDTQYF.

V and J are TRBV5-1 and TRBJ2-7; maybe TRBD2 (7 bases). This CDR3 has 15 residues. V lost 0 bases and J 6 bases, leaving 16 bases between the germline ends. Germline CDR1 SGHRS, CDR2 YFSETQ. CDR3 DNA sequence: TGCGCCAGCAGCTTGGTAGGGGGGGCCCCCATCGAGCAGTACTTC. Protein product: CASSLVGGAPIEQYF.

This clonotype has just a few counts. The chain employs TRBV20-1 and TRBJ2-7; D may be TRBD1 (5 bases). V lost 3 bases and J 3 bases, leaving 15 bases between the germline ends. The CDR3 covers 14 residues. Germline lookup yields CDR1 DFQATT and CDR2 SNEGSKA (reference sequence). CDR3 region: CSASSQETDYEQYF. The DNA for the CDR3 is TGCAGTGCTAGTAGTCAAGAGACAGACTACGAGCAGTACTTC.

This clonotype was found many times. The chain has TRBV28 and TRBJ1-2; 8 bases match TRBD1. This CDR3 region has 12 residues. CDR1 and CDR2 from the germline V gene are MDHEN and SYDVKM. After removal of 5 bases from V and 4 bases from J, the junction contained 0 bases not matched to a gene. CDR3 sequence reads: CASSDRGYGYTF. The CDR3, as DNA: TGTGCCAGCAGTGACAGGGGCTATGGCTACACCTTC.

This chain joins TRBV20-1 and TRBJ2-1; D may match TRBD1 or TRBD2 (5 bases each). The CDR3 sequence is 15 residues long. Germline V lookup: CDR1 DFQATT, CDR2 SNEGSKA (reference sequence). The V and J ends lost 3 bases and 5 bases respectively, with 17 bases between them. In nucleotides, the CDR3 is TGCAGTGCTAGTGAACCGGGACGGCTAAACAATGAGCAGTTCTTC. It is translated as CSASEPGRLNNEQFF.

V gene TRBV7-9 combines with J gene TRBJ1-1, with D unclear. Germline V lookup: CDR1 SEHNR, CDR2 FQNEAQ (reference sequence). The CDR3 contains 11 residues. The ends were cut back, 6 bases at V and 6 bases at J, with 8 bases in the middle. In DNA, the CDR3 is TGTGCCAGCAGGCACTTTTCTGAAGCTTTCTTT. It is translated as CASRHFSEAFF.

The chain couples TRBV10-3 to TRBJ2-7; D assignment may be TRBD1 or TRBD2 (5 bases each). The CDR3 is 15 amino acids. Germline CDR1 is ENHRY and CDR2 is SYGVKD. With 2 bases removed from V and 5 bases from J, the gap between germline ends came to 16 bases. CDR3 sequence: CAISEQRDPANEQYF. The CDR3 bases are TGTGCCATCAGTGAGCAAAGGGACCCCGCCAACGAGCAGTACTTC.

The rearrangement joins TRBV4-1 to TRBJ2-7, with D possibly matching TRBD2 (6 bases). Germline CDR1 reads MGHRA; CDR2 reads YSYEKL. The CDR3 runs 15 residues. Trimming removed 1 base from V and 2 bases from J, with 12 bases in between. This CDR3 is CASSQAGLQTYEQYF. The DNA for the CDR3 is TGCGCCAGCAGCCAAGCGGGACTGCAGACCTACGAGCAGTACTTC.

This clonotype has more than one count but fewer than ten. The J gene is TRBJ1-1, the V gene TRBV6-1, with 7 bases lining up with TRBD1. CDR1 is MNHNS and CDR2 is SASEGT in the germline V gene. V trimming: 10 bases; J trimming: 0 bases; junction bases outside the gene matches: 11. This CDR3 is built from 15 residues. The CDR3 is CATYPGQPMNTEAFF. The CDR3 coding sequence is TGTGCCACCTATCCGGGACAGCCTATGAACACTGAAGCTTTCTTT.

The rearrangement uses TRBV4-1 and TRBJ2-6; 8 nucleotides line up with TRBD1. Trimming at V came to 4 bases and at J to 0 bases, leaving 5 bases not matched to a gene. Germline V gives CDR1 MGHRA, CDR2 YSYEKL. The CDR3 contains 17 residues. CDR3 in amino acids: CASSLRDRLSGANVLTF. CDR3 DNA: TGCGCCAGCAGCCTGAGGGACAGGCTCTCTGGGGCCAACGTCCTGACTTTC.

This clonotype was counted a few times. This sequence joins TRBV5-1 and TRBJ2-7, with 9 bases matching TRBD2. Looked up from germline, CDR1 is SGHRS and CDR2 is YFSETQ. This CDR3 has 15 amino acids. After removal of 0 bases from V and 5 bases from J, the junction contained 6 bases not matched to a gene. CDR3 DNA: TGCGCCAGCAGCTTGGGGGGACTAGCAGTCGACGAGCAGTACTTC. Translated, it gives CASSLGGLAVDEQYF.

The chain joins TRBV7-2 to TRBJ2-3; D is perhaps TRBD1 or TRBD2 (5 bases each). The CDR3 consists of 12 residues. V lost 4 bases and J lost 6, with 8 bases in between. Germline CDR1 reads SGHTA; CDR2 reads FQGNSA. The CDR3 DNA is TGTGCCAGCAGCTCGGGACCCGATACGCAGTATTTT. Its protein product is CASSSGPDTQYF. Full variable domain (outside the CDR3, taken from reference TRBV7-2 and TRBJ2-3): GAGVSQSPSNKVTEKGKDVELRCDPISGHTALYWYRQSLGQGLEFLIYFQGNSAPDKSGLPSDRFSAERTGGSVSTLTIQRTQQEDSAVYLCASSSGPDTQYFGPGTRLTVL.

The chain employs TRBV25-1 and TRBJ1-2; no definite D call. Germline loops: CDR1 MGHDK, CDR2 SYGVNS. This CDR3 spans 15 amino acids. The V gene lost 0 bases and the J gene lost 5 bases, with 13 bases spanning the gap. DNA of the CDR3: TGTGCCAGCAGTGAATATGGGATGGACGTATATGGCTACACCTTC. Its protein product is CASSEYGMDVYGYTF.